The source of this T cell receptor beta chain is a study of T cells in localized non-small cell lung cancer (TCRdb year 2020). Broadly, across the study: Comparing tumors with uninvolved tumor-adjacent lungs, the study looked at the T cell repertoires of hundreds of patients with early-stage NSCLC. The cohort comprised approximately 240 treatment-naïve NSCLC patients with resected, localized lung tumors. A mean age of around 69 years was recorded for the NSCLC patients, of whom roughly 130 were male and more than 85 were female. Broader findings and caveats from the paper: The highest T cell clonality was observed in uninvolved tumor-adjacent lung, where clonality exceeded that of tumor, suggesting that antigenic responses were more focused in uninvolved tumor-adjacent lung. Because the study design was exploratory, TCR variables were selected using unadjusted p-values without false-discovery rate correction. Because multi-region tumor sequencing was not done, intratumor heterogeneity could not be ruled out. Longer overall survival was associated with higher blood T cell density, whereas shorter survival was associated with higher adjacent-lung clonality. A median of roughly 60 of the top 100 tumor clones turned up in the paired uninvolved adjacent lung, and 25 to 35 of those clones also ranked among the top 100 of that same adjacent lung.

The immunoSEQ Assay was used to sequence TCR beta CDR3 regions from DNA. Concerning the study's data processing: To compute T cell density, TCR beta template counts were normalized to usable DNA, which was estimated by amplifying housekeeping genes. Using the preseqR package, richness was estimated by extrapolating to 120,000 templates for tissue samples and 400,000 templates for PBMC samples. Clonality was calculated as one minus Pielou's evenness. Tissue-enriched TCRs were identified through differential abundance testing performed on productive amino-acid clonotypes, with a minimum total count of 5 and an alpha of 0.1. The Jaccard Index and the Morisita Overlap Index were used to quantify repertoire overlap between compartments. GLIPH grouped TCR beta CDR3s together with public tetramer-defined viral CDR3s, and a viral motif had to include at least three viral sequences and show V-gene enrichment. Sourced from immuneACCESS, this table was stored by TCRdb with only in-frame sequences that have V and J called. A share of the clones is absent; for the studies checked, an unresolved V gene accounts for under half, and the remainder has no known explanation. The V and J calls and clone size were taken over from that table, and D and trimming were inferred from the DNA. The sample table lists roughly 48,000 clones, roughly 75% of them with a count of one. 4.5% to 5.5% of the sample belongs to the ten largest clones.

V loses 7 bases of germline sequence and J loses 4 bases, and the interval between the two ends is 16 bases. The CDR3 starts with the cysteine, ends with the phenylalanine, and has 14 residues. Only CDR3 DNA remains: 42 bases, in frame from the first base. For CDR1 and CDR2, the germline V gene (reference sequence) lists MNHEY and SMNVEV. Worth noting for this clone: Its cognate antigen has yet to be identified. Within one base of it there is no much larger clone, and no base qualities were kept.

At diagnosis, tumor, uninvolved tumor-adjacent lung and peripheral blood were collected and then preserved as a mix of FFPE and fresh-frozen material. For TCR repertoire profiling, blood samples were analyzed as peripheral blood mononuclear cells. The TCR comes from a woman aged 35 to 70 with stage II lung adenocarcinoma. The chain was built from TRBV27 and TRBJ1-1, with the D segment identity uncertain. Sample: PBMCs, taken before any cancer treatment. The CDR3 region reads CASTSGFGGTEAFF. At the DNA level, the sequence is TGTGCCAGCACTTCGGGATTCGGAGGCACTGAAGCTTTCTTT.